Reported below is one T cell receptor beta chain. MiXCR, applied by TCRdb to the 5' RACE reads, yields one record per CDR3 protein. The sample contains about 280,000 distinct CDR3 sequences, approximately 7.6% of which appear only once. CDR1 is SGDLS and CDR2 is YYNGEE in the germline V gene. The CDR3 is 14 residues long. V lost 0 bases to trimming and J lost 1 base, with 7 bases between them. This entry comes from a study of T-cell memory formation after mild COVID-19. The clonotype comes from a man between 18 and 35 years old who had mild COVID-19 (a few samples of this study predate the infection). Cell type and time point are not known. The rearrangement joins TRBV9 to TRBJ1-2; D call uncertain. Source material: PBMCs or a T cell subset sorted from them (not recorded which). The CDR3 DNA reads TGTGCCAGCAGCGTAGCGTCCCTTAACTATGGCTACACCTTC. This encodes CASSVASLNYGYTF.